Shown below are 19 T cell receptor beta chains from a single sample sequenced in a study of T cell responses to AZD1222 COVID-19 vaccine. Clones were read by immunoSEQ multiplex PCR, and TCRdb kept only the in-frame ones, dropping some. The sample contains 75,000 to 95,000 clones, approximately 88% of which appear only once. The sequencing used peripheral blood, collected 28 days after the second dose of the MenACWY control vaccine. These receptors originate from an adult who received the MenACWY meningococcal vaccine as a control.

The chain joins TRBV10-2 to TRBJ2-7, with 7 bases lining up with TRBD1. Trimming cost V 10 bases and J 2 bases; bases outside gene matches: 2. Germline loops: CDR1 WSHSY, CDR2 SAAADI. The CDR3 has 11 amino acids. The CDR3 loop reads CATGQAYEQYF. The DNA of the CDR3 is TGCGCCACAGGACAGGCCTACGAGCAGTACTTC.

This CDR3 is CASSNTGGDTEAFF. DNA of the CDR3: TGTGCCAGCAGTAATACGGGTGGGGACACTGAAGCTTTCTTT. The rearrangement joins TRBV6-5 to TRBJ1-1; no firm D call. The V end was cut by 5 bases, the J end by 3 bases, with 13 bases between. The CDR3 loop spans 14 amino acids. Germline values: CDR1 MNHEY, CDR2 SVGAGI.

The V call is TRBV3-1 (or the pseudogene TRBV3-2), the J call TRBJ2-3; weak D call: TRBD1 (5 bases). The V end lost 3 bases, the J end lost 0 bases, and 16 bases lay between the germline ends. The CDR3 is 17 residues long. CDR1 and CDR2 from the germline V gene are LGHDT and YNNKEL (reference sequence). The CDR3 reads CASSHASGLSSTDTQYF. CDR3 bases: TGTGCCAGCAGCCATGCATCAGGGCTATCAAGCACAGATACGCAGTATTTT.

The sample holds a few counts of this clone. The chain recombines TRBV30 with TRBJ1-2, with D maybe TRBD1 (5 bases). CDR1 and CDR2 from the germline V gene are GTSNPN and SVGIG (reference sequence). The CDR3 extends over 19 amino acids. V lost 3 bases to trimming and J lost 0 bases, with 26 bases between them. CDR3 in amino acids: CAWRRPVGSRDPTNYGYTF. The CDR3 DNA reads as TGTGCCTGGAGGCGGCCCGTCGGGTCCAGGGACCCAACTAACTATGGCTACACCTTC.

The chain links TRBV28 to TRBJ1-5; TRBD1 is a possible D gene (6 bases). The CDR3 consists of 15 residues. V lost 8 bases to trimming and J lost 4 bases, with 18 bases between them. Looked up from germline, CDR1 is MDHEN and CDR2 is SYDVKM. The CDR3 nucleotides are TGTGCCAGCGCCCTCACAGGGACCATTAATCAGCCCCAGCATTTT. Residues: CASALTGTINQPQHF.

The sample holds one count of this clone. This chain joins TRBV5-4 and TRBJ1-2, with 8 bases identical to TRBD1. V dropped 4 bases and J dropped 6; count of bases not matched to a gene: 8. Germline CDR1 reads SGHNT; CDR2 reads YYREEE (reference sequence). The CDR3 totals 14 residues. The CDR3 region is CASSHPDRANGYTF. CDR3 bases: TGTGCCAGCAGCCATCCGGACAGGGCCAATGGCTACACCTTC.

The chain employs TRBV19 and TRBJ1-2; D remains unclear. CDR1 LNHDA and CDR2 SQIVND come from the germline V gene (reference sequence). This CDR3 region has 14 residues. With 6 bases removed from V and 4 bases from J, the gap between germline ends came to 15 bases. CDR3 region: CASRRELFSYGYTF. The CDR3 region has the DNA TGTGCCAGTAGGCGGGAGCTCTTCAGCTATGGCTACACCTTC.

This sequence joins TRBV19 and TRBJ2-7, with 8 nucleotides matching TRBD2. From germline, CDR1 is LNHDA and CDR2 SQIVND (reference sequence). CDR3 length: 14 amino acids. V trimming: 3 bases; J trimming: 2 bases; junction bases outside the gene matches: 3. The CDR3 bases are TGTGCCAGTAGTATGCCGGGACTAGCCTACGAGCAGTACTTC. Residues: CASSMPGLAYEQYF.

The chain carries TRBV23-1 and TRBJ1-2; D uncertain. TRBV23-1 qualifies as an ORF whose function is uncertain. The V end lost 2 bases, the J end lost 2 bases, and 6 bases lay between the germline ends. The CDR3 is made up of 13 amino acids. DNA of the CDR3: TGCGCCAGCAGTCAACCACCAAACTATGGCTACACCTTC. Its protein product is CASSQPPNYGYTF.

The chain joins TRBV7-8 to TRBJ1-2; D is perhaps TRBD1 (6 bases). The CDR3 loop spans 16 amino acids. Germline CDR1 and CDR2: SGHVS and FQNEAQ. V lost 5 bases and J lost 4, with 20 bases in between. The CDR3 protein is CASSPRIQRGAYGYTF. The CDR3 bases are TGTGCCAGCAGCCCTAGAATCCAACGGGGGGCCTATGGCTACACCTTC.

The V call is TRBV6-5, the J call TRBJ2-7, with a possible D match to TRBD1 (6 bases). The CDR3 is 15 amino acids. The germline V gene has CDR1 MNHEY and CDR2 SVGAGI. V lost 5 bases and J 2 bases, leaving 16 bases between the germline ends. CDR3 protein: CASSRDRTGAYEQYF. The CDR3 nucleotides are TGTGCCAGCAGTCGAGACAGGACGGGCGCCTACGAGCAGTACTTC.

The V call is TRBV19, the J call TRBJ1-5, with D uncertain. The V end lost 3 bases, the J end lost 5 bases, and 5 bases lay between the germline ends. This CDR3 region has 12 residues. Germline CDR1 reads LNHDA; CDR2 reads SQIVND (reference sequence). Here the CDR3 DNA reads TGTGCCAGTAGTATTCTTCATCAGCCCCAGCATTTT. Amino acid sequence: CASSILHQPQHF.

The chain uses TRBV13 and TRBJ1-1, with TRBD1 matching 9 bases. In germline, CDR1 is PRHDT, CDR2 FYEKMQ (reference sequence). The CDR3 runs to 16 residues. V dropped 5 bases and J dropped 5; count of bases not matched to a gene: 12. The CDR3 nucleotides are TGTGCCAGCAGCGCAGACTGGACAGGGGTTGGGACTGAAGCTTTCTTT. The encoded protein is CASSADWTGVGTEAFF.

CDR3: CASSLRGVGAMNTEAFF. The DNA for the CDR3 is TGTGCCAGCAGCTTACGAGGAGTAGGGGCAATGAACACTGAAGCTTTCTTT. The chain links TRBV7-2 to TRBJ1-1, with D perhaps matching TRBD1 (5 bases). V was cut by 2 bases and J by 0 bases, with 16 bases left in between. CDR1 SGHTA and CDR2 FQGNSA come from the germline V gene. The CDR3 is made up of 17 amino acids.

The genes are TRBV30 and TRBJ2-1; TRBD2 aligns across 8 bases. The CDR3 runs to 15 residues. CDR1 is GTSNPN, CDR2 SVGIG, per germline (reference sequence). Germline trimming cut 2 bases from V and 8 bases from J; bases unmatched to any gene: 11. CDR3 bases: TGTGCCTGGAGTCACCTCGGGACTAGAAGCGATGAGCAGTTCTTC. Translated: CAWSHLGTRSDEQFF.

The chain combines TRBV6-5 with TRBJ2-1; D call uncertain. Trimming took off 7 bases at V and 2 bases at J, with 9 bases between the two ends. Germline assignment: CDR1 MNHEY and CDR2 SVGAGI. The CDR3 runs to 13 residues. CDR3 sequence: CASTLNPYNEQFF. In DNA form, the CDR3 reads TGTGCCAGCACACTGAACCCCTACAATGAGCAGTTCTTC.

J is TRBJ2-3 and V is TRBV9; D tentatively fits TRBD1 or TRBD2 (6 bases each). V lost 0 bases to trimming and J lost 1 base, with 15 bases between them. CDR3 length: 17 residues. From germline, CDR1 is SGDLS and CDR2 YYNGEE. For the CDR3, the DNA is TGTGCCAGCAGCGTAGTACAGCCGGGGGCCGGCACAGATACGCAGTATTTT. Protein: CASSVVQPGAGTDTQYF. Together with reference TRBV9 and TRBJ2-3, the CDR3 gives the full variable domain: DSGVTQTPKHLITATGQRVTLRCSPRSGDLSVYWYQQSLDQGLQFLIQYYNGEERAKGNILERFSAQQFPDLHSELNLSSLELGDSALYFCASSVVQPGAGTDTQYFGPGTRLTVL.

V is TRBV5-1 and J is TRBJ1-6, with a possible D match to TRBD1 (5 bases). The germline CDR1 and CDR2 sequences are SGHRS and YFSETQ. The CDR3 has 13 residues. Deletions cut 4 bases from V and 8 bases from J, with 10 bases between. The CDR3 loop reads CASSADRDSPLHF. CDR3 DNA sequence: TGCGCCAGCAGCGCCGACAGAGATTCACCCCTCCACTTT.

Here the CDR3 reads CASSRGYNEQFF. For the CDR3, the DNA is TGTGCCAGCAGTCGCGGTTACAATGAGCAGTTCTTC. V gene TRBV6-2 or TRBV6-3 combines with J gene TRBJ2-1; no clear D gene. The CDR3 has 12 residues. Germline V gene sequence: CDR1 MNHEY, CDR2 SVGEGT. Trimming stripped 5 bases from V and 4 bases from J, with 6 bases between.